The rows below give T cell receptor beta chains drawn from one sample of a study of T cell responses to AZD1222 COVID-19 vaccine. Libraries were prepared by immunoSEQ multiplex PCR; TCRdb keeps only in-frame clonotypes and omits some of them. The sample shows about 120,000 clones, approximately 90% of them seen only once. The input for sequencing was peripheral blood, taken on day 0 of AZD1222 vaccination. These receptors were collected from an adult in good health. The CDR3 runs from the conserved cysteine through the conserved F or W. D genes are given only for firm matches. Not all rows give a size; the values are once, few, many and, for expanded clones, a class.

J gene,D gene,clone size,V gene,CDR3 DNA,CDR3 protein
TRBJ2-7,.,once,TRBV11-2,TGTGCCAGCAGCTTCCCCTCGTCGAGACAGCTTTACTCCTACGAGCAGTACTTC,CASSFPSSRQLYSYEQYF
TRBJ2-7,.,.,TRBV28,TGTGCCAGCAGTTTGCGTCCGTCTGAGTCCTACGAGCAGTACTTC,CASSLRPSESYEQYF
TRBJ1-5,.,.,TRBV12-3/TRBV12-4,TGTGCCAGCAGCGGTAGCAATCAGCCCCAGCATTTT,CASSGSNQPQHF
TRBJ2-7,TRBD1,.,TRBV19,TGTGCCAGTAGTTACAGGGGCTCCTACGAGCAGTACTTC,CASSYRGSYEQYF
TRBJ1-3,.,once,TRBV20-1,TGCAGTGCTAATACCGGAAACACCATATATTTT,CSANTGNTIYF
TRBJ2-3,.,.,TRBV7-3,TGTGCCAGCAGCTTAATAGGAGGGAGTGGGGATACGCAGTATTTT,CASSLIGGSGDTQYF
TRBJ1-5,.,.,TRBV28,TGTGCCAGCAGTTTGATTGTAGGGGGACACCCTCCCAGGGCCCAGCATTTT,CASSLIVGGHPPRAQHF
TRBJ1-5,.,.,TRBV9,TGTGCCAGCAGCGTAGACCCGACGAGCAATCAGCCCCAGCATTTT,CASSVDPTSNQPQHF
TRBJ1-1,.,.,TRBV25-1,TGTGCCAGCAGTGATCAGACAAACACTGAAGCTTTCTTT,CASSDQTNTEAFF
TRBJ1-6,.,.,TRBV30,TGTGCCTGCCACTCGGGGGGCCGGAGTTTCCACTTT,CACHSGGRSFHF
TRBJ1-1,.,.,TRBV11-2,TGTGCCAGCAGCGTGAGGGTTGGGAACACTGAAGCTTTCTTT,CASSVRVGNTEAFF
TRBJ2-7,TRBD2,.,TRBV2,TGTGCCAGCAGACCACTAGCGGGAGGCTACGAGCAGTACTTC,CASRPLAGGYEQYF
TRBJ1-5,.,.,TRBV28,TGTGCCAGCAGTATCGCAGCCTCTTATCAGCCCCAGCATTTT,CASSIAASYQPQHF
TRBJ1-4,.,.,TRBV7-8,TGTGCCAGCAGCTTACTCCCTAAGAATCTTCTTCCAACTAATGAAAAACTGTTTTTT,CASSLLPKNLLPTNEKLFF
TRBJ2-7,TRBD1,.,TRBV28,TGTGCCAGCATTGAAGGACAGGACAGGGTATTCTACGAGCAGTACTTC,CASIEGQDRVFYEQYF
TRBJ2-2,.,many,TRBV24-1,TGTGCCACCAGTGACTTTGGAGCCGGGGAGCTGTTTTTT,CATSDFGAGELFF
TRBJ2-1,.,.,TRBV27,TGTGCCAGCAGTCCGGACCAGGGATATGAGCAGTTCTTC,CASSPDQGYEQFF
TRBJ2-5,TRBD2,.,TRBV5-1,TGCGCCAGCAGCTTGGAGGCTAGCGGTAGTACGGAGACCCAGTACTTC,CASSLEASGSTETQYF
TRBJ2-3,.,.,TRBV9,TGTGCCAGCAGCGTAGGGGGTACTGGGGCAGGGGCAGATACGCAGTATTTT,CASSVGGTGAGADTQYF
TRBJ2-7,.,.,TRBV6-5,TGTGCCAGTAAGCCGCAAGCCCTTTACGAGCAGTACTTC,CASKPQALYEQYF
TRBJ2-4,.,.,TRBV11-1,TGTGCCAGCAGTCCTCGGAAGCTAGCCAAAAACATTCAGTACTTC,CASSPRKLAKNIQYF
TRBJ2-7,TRBD1,.,TRBV10-3,TGTGCCATCACACCCGGGACAGGGGCAAACGAGCAGTACTTC,CAITPGTGANEQYF
TRBJ2-2,.,.,TRBV3-1/TRBV3-2,TGTGCCAGCAGCCAAGTCGGGAGGGAGCTGTTTTTT,CASSQVGRELFF
TRBJ1-1,.,.,TRBV4-3,TGCGCCAGCAGCCAAGACGGTCGGGGACTCCGTAGAGTTTTCTTT,CASSQDGRGLRRVFF
TRBJ1-6,.,.,TRBV6-5,TGTGCCAGCAGTTTAGCGGGGTTGAGGGTGACACCCCTCCACTTT,CASSLAGLRVTPLHF
TRBJ2-7,TRBD1,.,TRBV28,TGTGCCAGCAGTTTACTGGGACAGGGGTCCTACGAGCAGTACTTC,CASSLLGQGSYEQYF